This note documents a single T cell receptor beta chain sequence. This clonotype was seen ten or more times. The antigen this receptor binds is unknown. No base qualities exist here, and no much larger clone lies one base off it. From cysteine to phenylalanine, the CDR3 is 17 amino acids long. Of the read, only the CDR3 DNA is kept; its 51 bases are in frame from base 1. CDR1 and CDR2, looked up from the germline V gene, are SGHRS and YFSETQ. V has 0 bases trimmed and J has 7 bases trimmed; junction bases matching no gene number 14. These data originate in a study of early T cells in non-severe SARS-CoV-2 infection (dated by TCRdb to about 2021). General notes on the study: TCR sequencing used bulk RNA from unsorted whole blood, so alpha and beta chains could not be paired.

Summary of the overall study and its limitations: VDJdb matching was skewed toward anti-spike CD8 responses and likely underestimated virus-specific expansions, missing private and CD4 specificities.

This was a case-control study nested in a cohort of healthcare workers in London, UK, who had nasopharyngeal swab PCR tests and blood samples taken every week. Healthcare workers were recruited during the week of the UK lockdown, between 23 and 31 March 2020, and followed weekly for up to about 15 weeks. Library generation was performed with 5' RACE. The sequencer listed for this sample is NextSeq 500. The TCR library protocol attached unique molecular identifiers to individual cDNA molecules to correct for sequencing error and PCR bias. TCR alpha and beta chains were both sequenced, and the abundances of alpha and beta sequences in each sample were closely correlated with each other. In the paper's pipeline: V gene, J gene and CDR3 annotation of TCR sequences was performed with Decombinator V4. Expanded TCRs were defined as changing significantly between any two time points under a Poisson model with p below 0.0001. TCR abundances were normalised to the total number of TCRs sequenced per sample and expressed as counts per million. TRAV1-2 paired with TRAJ12, TRAJ20 or TRAJ33 defined MAIT TCRs, while TRAV10 paired with TRAJ18 defined iNKT TCRs. VDJdb, accessed on 1 November 2021, was searched for TCRs annotated for CMV, EBV and SARS-CoV-2, and TCRs annotated for more than one antigen were excluded. In-frame beta chains were kept once TCRdb had trimmed the public reads at Q25 with fastp and called clones with MiXCR. When rows share a CDR3 protein, they turn into one entry using the most common DNA and genes. These V and J calls derive from TCRdb rather than the authors' analysis. The sample data list approximately 66,000 distinct CDR3 sequences, and over 10% of these were observed just once. Approximately 5.5% of the sample rests with the top ten.

The specimen sequenced was whole blood. This clonotype was sampled from an adult who was a healthcare worker with PCR-confirmed SARS-CoV-2 infection or an uninfected control (not recorded which). Rearrangement joined TRBV5-1 to TRBJ2-7, with 9 bases matching TRBD2. Here the CDR3 is given as CASSLEGLGGRAREQYF. The DNA sequence is as follows: TGCGCCAGCAGCTTGGAGGGCCTCGGCGGGAGGGCCCGGGAGCAGTACTTC.